This T cell receptor (beta chain) originates from a study of cytomegalovirus exposure and HLA in healthy donors. CDR1 is SGHVS, CDR2 FQNEAQ, per germline. V was pared by 2 bases and J by 6 bases, with 11 bases between. The CDR3 totals 13 residues. Primers: 60 Vbeta forward and 13 Jbeta reverse. Profiled with immunoSEQ multiplex PCR; TCRdb holds only in-frame clones, not every one. The sample contains approximately 90,000 clones, 85% of which appear only once. The rearrangement links TRBV7-8 to TRBJ2-7; no clear D gene. The TCR sequence derives from a middle-aged man in good health and CMV-seropositive. The specimen sequenced was PBMCs. The CDR3 sequence: CASSLREECEQYF. Here the CDR3 DNA reads TGTGCCAGCAGCTTAAGAGAGGAGTGCGAGCAGTACTTC.